This T cell receptor (beta chain) appears in the sequencing data of a study of beta chain features in type 1 diabetes. Regarding the study as a whole: Shortening of TCRB CDR3s, moderate but significant, appeared in all four CD4+ subsets of Type 1 diabetes patients. Type 1 diabetes patients had VDJ junctions that carried fewer insertions and more deletions. cDNA-based reads could over-represent cells with high TCR expression.

In regard to this clone: The antigen remains unidentified.

Sequenced material consisted of expressed TCRB transcripts (all of the isolated RNA was reverse transcribed). Using immunoSEQ multiplex PCR, the repertoire was profiled, and TCRdb retains in-frame clones only, with some absent. The sample lists roughly 300,000 clones, approximately 15% seen once, with over 0.015% in the top ten. Germline CDR1 MDHEN, CDR2 SYDVKM. The CDR3 is made up of 15 amino acids. Trimming at V came to 8 bases and at J to 4 bases, leaving 13 bases not matched to a gene. The specimen was naive CD4+ T cells from blood. The chain has TRBV28 and TRBJ2-7; 8 nucleotides align to TRBD2. The source of this sequence is a man aged 25-40 years with type 1 diabetes. For the CDR3, the DNA is TGTGCCAGCCAGGATCTTAGCGGGAAGGGGTACGAGCAGTACTTC. Protein sequence: CASQDLSGKGYEQYF.